This T cell receptor beta chain stems from a study of cytomegalovirus exposure and HLA in healthy donors. Regarding donors, all were healthy bone marrow donors. The primer mix had 60 Vbeta and 13 Jbeta primers. Assay used: immunoSEQ multiplex PCR; TCRdb lists only in-frame clones, some missing. The table includes more than 85,000 clones, around 70% detected once. From germline, CDR1 is SNHLY and CDR2 FYNNEI. V was shortened by 7 bases and J by 5 bases, with 14 bases between the two germline ends. CDR3 length: 13 residues. In this sample, this clone turned up a few times. This chain joins TRBV2 and TRBJ2-5; TRBD2 might be the D (6 bases). This receptor was taken from a woman in her forties or fifties in good health and CMV-seropositive. The sample consisted of PBMCs. The CDR3 sequence is CASTGKRAETQYF. The CDR3 bases are TGTGCCAGCACGGGTAAGCGGGCCGAGACCCAGTACTTC.